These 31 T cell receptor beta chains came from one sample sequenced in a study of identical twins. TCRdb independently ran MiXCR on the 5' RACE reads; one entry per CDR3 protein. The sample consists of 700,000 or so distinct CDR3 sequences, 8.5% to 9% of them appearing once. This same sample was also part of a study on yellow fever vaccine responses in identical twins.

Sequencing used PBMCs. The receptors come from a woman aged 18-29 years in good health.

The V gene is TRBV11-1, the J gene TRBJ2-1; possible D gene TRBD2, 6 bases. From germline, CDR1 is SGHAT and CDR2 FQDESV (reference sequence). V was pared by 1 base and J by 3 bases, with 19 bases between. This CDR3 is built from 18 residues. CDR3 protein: CASSLDVRWGLNYNEQFF. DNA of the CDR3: TGTGCCAGCAGCTTAGACGTCCGCTGGGGACTTAACTACAATGAGCAGTTCTTC.

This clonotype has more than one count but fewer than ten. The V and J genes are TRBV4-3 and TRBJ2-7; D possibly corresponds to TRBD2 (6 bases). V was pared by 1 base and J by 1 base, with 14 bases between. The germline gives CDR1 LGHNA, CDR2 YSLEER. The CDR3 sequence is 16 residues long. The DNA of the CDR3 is TGCGCCAGCAGCCAAGGAGGCGGGATTCGGTCCTACGAGCAGTACTTC. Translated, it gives CASSQGGGIRSYEQYF.

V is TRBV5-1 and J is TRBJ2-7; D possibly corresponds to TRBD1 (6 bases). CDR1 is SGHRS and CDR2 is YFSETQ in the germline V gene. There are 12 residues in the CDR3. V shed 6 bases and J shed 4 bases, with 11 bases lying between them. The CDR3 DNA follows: TGCGCCAGCAACAGGGACGGTTACGAGCAGTACTTC. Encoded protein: CASNRDGYEQYF. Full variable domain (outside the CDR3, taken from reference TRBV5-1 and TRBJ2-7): KAGVTQTPRYLIKTRGQQVTLSCSPISGHRSVSWYQQTPGQGLQFLFEYFSETQRNKGNFPGRFSGRQFSNSRSEMNVSTLELGDSALYLCASNRDGYEQYFGPGTRLTVT.

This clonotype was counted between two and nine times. The CDR3 nucleotides are TGTGCCAGCAGTTGGGCGTACGGCTACACCTTC. This translates into CASSWAYGYTF. The rearrangement links TRBV28 to TRBJ1-2; no definite D call. The V gene's germline CDR1 is MDHEN and CDR2 SYDVKM. CDR3 length equals 11 residues. Trimming left V 4 bases short and J 8 bases short, with 8 bases between.

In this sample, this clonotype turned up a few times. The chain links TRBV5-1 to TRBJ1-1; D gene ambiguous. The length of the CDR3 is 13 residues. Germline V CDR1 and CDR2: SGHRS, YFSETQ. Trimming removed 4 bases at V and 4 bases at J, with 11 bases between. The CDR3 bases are TGCGCCAGCAGCCGGCCGGGGTCCACTGAAGCTTTCTTT. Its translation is CASSRPGSTEAFF.

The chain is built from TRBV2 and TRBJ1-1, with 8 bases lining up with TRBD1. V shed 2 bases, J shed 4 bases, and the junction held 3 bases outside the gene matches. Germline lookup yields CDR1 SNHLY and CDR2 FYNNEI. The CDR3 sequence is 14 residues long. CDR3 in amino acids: CASSEIGTGTEAFF. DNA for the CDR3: TGTGCCAGCAGTGAAATAGGGACAGGCACTGAAGCTTTCTTT.

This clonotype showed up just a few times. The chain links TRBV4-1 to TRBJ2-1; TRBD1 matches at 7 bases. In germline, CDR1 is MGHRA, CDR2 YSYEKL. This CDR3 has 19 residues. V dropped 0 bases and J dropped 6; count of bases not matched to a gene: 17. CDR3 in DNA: TGCGCCAGCAGCCAAGATTTTGAAGGGGGCGGTGGGGTCCGCAATGAGCAGTTCTTC. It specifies CASSQDFEGGGGVRNEQFF.

CDR3: CASIQGSGYNEQFF. The CDR3, as DNA: TGTGCCAGCATCCAGGGGAGCGGCTACAATGAGCAGTTCTTC. The chain uses TRBV12-3 or TRBV12-4 and TRBJ2-1; tentatively, D is TRBD1 (6 bases). With 7 bases removed from V and 3 bases from J, the gap between germline ends came to 13 bases. The CDR3 has 14 residues.

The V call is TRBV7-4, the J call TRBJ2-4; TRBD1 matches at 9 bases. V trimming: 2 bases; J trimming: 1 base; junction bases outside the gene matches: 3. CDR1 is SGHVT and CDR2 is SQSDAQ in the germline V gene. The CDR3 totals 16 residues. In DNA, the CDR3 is TGTGCCAGCAGCTTAACCGGGACAGGGGCCAAAAACATTCAGTACTTC. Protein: CASSLTGTGAKNIQYF.

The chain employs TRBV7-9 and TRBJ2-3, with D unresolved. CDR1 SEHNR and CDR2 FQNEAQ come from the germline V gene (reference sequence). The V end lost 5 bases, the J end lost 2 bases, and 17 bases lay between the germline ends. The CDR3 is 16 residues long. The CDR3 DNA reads TGTGCCAGCAGCCCCGTTCGTGCAGGTTTCACAGATACGCAGTATTTT. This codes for CASSPVRAGFTDTQYF.

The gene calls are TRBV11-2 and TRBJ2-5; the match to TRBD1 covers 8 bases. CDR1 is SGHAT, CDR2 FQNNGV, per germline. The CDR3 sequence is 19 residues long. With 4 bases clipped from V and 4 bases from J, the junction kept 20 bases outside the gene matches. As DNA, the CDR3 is TGTGCCAGCAGCTCCCAGGGGTTAAGTGTGCAGGGGGCAAGAGAGACCCAGTACTTC. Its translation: CASSSQGLSVQGARETQYF.

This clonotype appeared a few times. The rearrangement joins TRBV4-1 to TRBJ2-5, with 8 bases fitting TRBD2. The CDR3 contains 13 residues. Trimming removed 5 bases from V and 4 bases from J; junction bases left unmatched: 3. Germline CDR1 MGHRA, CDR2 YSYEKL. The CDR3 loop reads CASSWAGGETQYF. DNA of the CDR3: TGCGCCAGCAGCTGGGCGGGGGGAGAGACCCAGTACTTC.

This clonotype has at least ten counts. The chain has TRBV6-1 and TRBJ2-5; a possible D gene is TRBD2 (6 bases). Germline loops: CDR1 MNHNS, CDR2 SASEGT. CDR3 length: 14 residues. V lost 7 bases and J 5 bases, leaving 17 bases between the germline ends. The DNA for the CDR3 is TGTGCCAGCAAAAGATCGGGGGACCTGGAGACCCAGTACTTC. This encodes CASKRSGDLETQYF.

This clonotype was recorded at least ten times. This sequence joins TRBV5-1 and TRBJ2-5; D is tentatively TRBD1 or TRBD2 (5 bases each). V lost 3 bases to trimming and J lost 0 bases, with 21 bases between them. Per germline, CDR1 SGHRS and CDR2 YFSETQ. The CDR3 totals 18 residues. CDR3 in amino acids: CASSSVGVEAIDQETQYF. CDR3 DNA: TGCGCCAGCAGCTCTGTGGGGGTGGAGGCTATTGACCAAGAGACCCAGTACTTC.

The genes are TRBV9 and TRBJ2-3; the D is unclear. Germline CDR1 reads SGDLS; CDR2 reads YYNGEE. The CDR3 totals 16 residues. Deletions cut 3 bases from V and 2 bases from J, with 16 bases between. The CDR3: CASSAPKELSTDTQYF. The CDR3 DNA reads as TGTGCCAGCAGCGCTCCTAAGGAGCTTTCCACAGATACGCAGTATTTT.

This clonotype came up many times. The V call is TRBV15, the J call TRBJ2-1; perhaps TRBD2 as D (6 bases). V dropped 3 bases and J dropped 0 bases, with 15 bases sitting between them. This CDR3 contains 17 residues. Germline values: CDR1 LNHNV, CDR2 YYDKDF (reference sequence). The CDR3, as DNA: TGTGCCACCAGCAGTCGACTAGACCTAAGCTCCTACAATGAGCAGTTCTTC. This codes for CATSSRLDLSSYNEQFF.

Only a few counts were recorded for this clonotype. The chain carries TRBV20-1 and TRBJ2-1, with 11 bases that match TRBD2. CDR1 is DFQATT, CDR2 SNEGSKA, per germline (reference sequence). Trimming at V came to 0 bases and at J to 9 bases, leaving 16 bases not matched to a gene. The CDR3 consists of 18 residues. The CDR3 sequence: CSARDPPKLAGVIGEQFF. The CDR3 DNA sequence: TGCAGTGCTAGAGACCCGCCGAAACTAGCGGGAGTTATAGGTGAGCAGTTCTTC.

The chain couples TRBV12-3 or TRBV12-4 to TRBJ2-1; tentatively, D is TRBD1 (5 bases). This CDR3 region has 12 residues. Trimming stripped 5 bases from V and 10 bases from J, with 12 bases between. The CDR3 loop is CASSVRVGEQFF. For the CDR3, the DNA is TGTGCCAGCAGTGTCAGGGTTGGGGAGCAGTTCTTC.

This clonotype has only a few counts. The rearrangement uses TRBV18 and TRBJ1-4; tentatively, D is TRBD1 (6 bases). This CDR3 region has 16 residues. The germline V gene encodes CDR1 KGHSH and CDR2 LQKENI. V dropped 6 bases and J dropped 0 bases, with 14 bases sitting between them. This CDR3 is CASSYRTAATNEKLFF. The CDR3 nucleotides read TGTGCCAGCTCCTACCGGACAGCTGCAACTAATGAAAAACTGTTTTTT.

The CDR3 nucleotides are TGCAGCGTTGAAGCTCCACAGGCCGAAGAGACCCAGTACTTC. It yields the protein CSVEAPQAEETQYF. The V call is TRBV29-1, the J call TRBJ2-5, with D tentatively TRBD1 (5 bases). Germline CDR1 is SQVTM and CDR2 is ANQGSEA. CDR3 length equals 14 residues. Trimming left V 1 base short and J 3 bases short, with 12 bases between.

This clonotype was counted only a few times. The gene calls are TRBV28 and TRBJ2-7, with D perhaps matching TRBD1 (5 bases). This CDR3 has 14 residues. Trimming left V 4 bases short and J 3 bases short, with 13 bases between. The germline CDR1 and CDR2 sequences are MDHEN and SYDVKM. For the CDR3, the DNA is TGTGCCAGCAGTTCCCCTGGGGCAGGCTACGAGCAGTACTTC. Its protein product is CASSSPGAGYEQYF.

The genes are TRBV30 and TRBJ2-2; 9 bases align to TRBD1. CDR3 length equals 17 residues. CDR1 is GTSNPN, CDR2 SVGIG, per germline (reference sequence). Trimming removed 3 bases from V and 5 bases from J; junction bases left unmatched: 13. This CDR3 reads CAWRDRSGQGLTGELFF. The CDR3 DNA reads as TGTGCCTGGAGAGACCGAAGCGGACAGGGGTTAACCGGGGAGCTGTTTTTT.

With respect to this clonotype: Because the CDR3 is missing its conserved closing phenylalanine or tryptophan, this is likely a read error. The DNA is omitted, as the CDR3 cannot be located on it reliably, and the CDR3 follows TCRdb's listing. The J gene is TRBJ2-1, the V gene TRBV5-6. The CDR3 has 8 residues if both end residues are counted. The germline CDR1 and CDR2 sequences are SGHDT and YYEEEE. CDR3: CASSSTDS.

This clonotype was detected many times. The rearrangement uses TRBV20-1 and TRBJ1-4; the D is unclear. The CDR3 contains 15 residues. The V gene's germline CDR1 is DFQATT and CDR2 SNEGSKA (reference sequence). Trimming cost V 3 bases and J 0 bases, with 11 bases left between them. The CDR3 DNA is TGCAGTGCTAGGGGAGAGATTCCAACTAATGAAAAACTGTTTTTT. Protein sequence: CSARGEIPTNEKLFF.

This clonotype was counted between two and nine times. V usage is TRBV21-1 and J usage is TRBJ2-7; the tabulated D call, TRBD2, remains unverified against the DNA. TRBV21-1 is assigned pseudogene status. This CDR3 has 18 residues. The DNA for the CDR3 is TGTGCCAGCAGCAAAGAGTCCCCAGCTAGCGGGGGGTCCTACGAGCAGTACTTC. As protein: CASSKESPASGGSYEQYF.

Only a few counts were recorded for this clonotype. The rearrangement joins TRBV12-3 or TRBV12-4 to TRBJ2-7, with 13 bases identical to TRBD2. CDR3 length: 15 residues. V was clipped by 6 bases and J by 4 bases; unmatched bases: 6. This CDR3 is CASSRTSGSQYEQYF. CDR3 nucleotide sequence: TGTGCCAGCAGCCGGACTAGCGGGAGTCAATACGAGCAGTACTTC.

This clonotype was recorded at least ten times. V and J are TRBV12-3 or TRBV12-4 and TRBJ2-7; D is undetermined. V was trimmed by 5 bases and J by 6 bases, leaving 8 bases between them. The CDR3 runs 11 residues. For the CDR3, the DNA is TGTGCCAGCAGTCCCCGCCTCGAGCAGTACTTC. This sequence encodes CASSPRLEQYF.

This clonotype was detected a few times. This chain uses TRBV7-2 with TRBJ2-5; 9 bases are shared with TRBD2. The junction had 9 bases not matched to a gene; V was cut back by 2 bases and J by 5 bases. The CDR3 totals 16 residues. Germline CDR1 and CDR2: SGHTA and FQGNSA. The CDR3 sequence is CASSLNLRGGGETQYF. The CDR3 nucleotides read TGTGCCAGCAGCTTAAATTTGCGGGGGGGCGGGGAGACCCAGTACTTC.

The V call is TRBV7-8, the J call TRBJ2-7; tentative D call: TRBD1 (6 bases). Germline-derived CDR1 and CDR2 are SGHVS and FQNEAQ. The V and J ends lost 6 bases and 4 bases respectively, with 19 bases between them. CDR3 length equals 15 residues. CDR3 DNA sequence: TGTGCCAGCAGTAAACAGGGCCTCGGGCGGTACGAGCAGTACTTC. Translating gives CASSKQGLGRYEQYF.

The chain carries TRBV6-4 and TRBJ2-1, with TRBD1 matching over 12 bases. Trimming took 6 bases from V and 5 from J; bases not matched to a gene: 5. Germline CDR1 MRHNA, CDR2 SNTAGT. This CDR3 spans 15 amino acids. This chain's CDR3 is CASSGDRGPHNEQFF. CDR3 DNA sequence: TGTGCCAGCAGCGGGGACAGGGGGCCTCACAATGAGCAGTTCTTC.

CDR3 region: CASSSLNSAEAFF. CDR3 sequence (DNA): TGTGCCAGCAGCTCTTTGAACAGCGCTGAAGCTTTCTTT. The V and J genes are TRBV2 and TRBJ1-1; no firm D call. This CDR3 is built from 13 residues. Per the germline V gene, CDR1 is SNHLY and CDR2 is FYNNEI. Deletions cut 6 bases from V and 6 bases from J, with 14 bases between.